A few counts support the clone carrying this T cell receptor (beta chain). Its target is unknown. The data stem from a study of cytomegalovirus exposure and HLA in healthy donors. Each donor's status was that of a healthy bone marrow donor. Donors were nominally healthy when sampled, though unrecorded immune exposures were likely. Germline assignment: CDR1 SGHVS and CDR2 FNYEAQ. J lost 5 bases, V lost 6 bases, and 6 bases had no gene match. There are 13 residues in the CDR3. Amplification used 60 Vbeta primers and 13 Jbeta primers. Libraries were prepared by immunoSEQ multiplex PCR; TCRdb keeps only in-frame clonotypes and omits some of them. Of about 97,000 clones listed, less than 9.5% are singletons. Study results and caveats: TCR beta chains numbering approximately 150 were designated cytomegalovirus-associated. V segments that were indistinguishable, TRBV6-2 and TRBV6-3 among them, were omitted from analysis.

V gene TRBV7-6 combines with J gene TRBJ2-7; TRBD2 matches 8 bases. This clonotype originated in a man aged 50-60 years in good health and CMV-seropositive. Specimen: PBMCs. CDR3 amino acids: CASRSGLVHEQYF. CDR3 nucleotide sequence: TGTGCCAGCAGATCGGGACTAGTCCACGAGCAGTACTTC.